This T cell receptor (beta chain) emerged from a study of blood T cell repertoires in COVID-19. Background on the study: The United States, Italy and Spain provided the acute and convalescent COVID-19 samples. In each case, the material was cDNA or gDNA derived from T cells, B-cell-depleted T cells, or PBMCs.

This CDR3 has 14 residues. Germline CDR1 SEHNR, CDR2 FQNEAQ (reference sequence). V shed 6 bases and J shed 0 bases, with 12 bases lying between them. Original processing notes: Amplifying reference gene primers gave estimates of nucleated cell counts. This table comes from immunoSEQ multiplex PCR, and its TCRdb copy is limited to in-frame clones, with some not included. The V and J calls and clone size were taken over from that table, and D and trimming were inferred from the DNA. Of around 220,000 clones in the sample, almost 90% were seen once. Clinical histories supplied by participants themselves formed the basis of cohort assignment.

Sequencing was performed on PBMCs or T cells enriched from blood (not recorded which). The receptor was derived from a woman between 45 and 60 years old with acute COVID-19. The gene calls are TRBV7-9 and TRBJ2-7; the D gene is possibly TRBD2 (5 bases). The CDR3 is CASRPGVVSYEQYF. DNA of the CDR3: TGTGCCAGCAGACCCGGGGTTGTCTCCTACGAGCAGTACTTC.